This entry lists 4 T cell receptor beta chains sequenced from one sample in a study of T cell changes during pregnancy in multiple sclerosis. Clones were sequenced by immunoSEQ multiplex PCR, and TCRdb holds only the in-frame ones, with some missing. This sample has some 23,000 clones, with 65% to 90% found just once. This specimen consisted of CD4+ T cells from peripheral blood mononuclear cells, obtained in the first trimester of pregnancy. The origin of the receptors is a female donor in good health, enrolled as a control in a pregnancy study.

The chain uses TRBV6-4 and TRBJ2-1, with 12 bases lining up with TRBD2. CDR1 and CDR2 (germline): MRHNA, SNTAGT. V gave up 6 bases and J gave up 7 bases; unmatched junction bases: 4. The CDR3 loop spans 14 amino acids. CDR3 nucleotide sequence: TGTGCCAGCAGATCTAGCGGGAGGGCGAATGAGCAGTTCTTC. Translation gives CASRSSGRANEQFF.

CDR3 nucleotides: TGTGCCAGCAGTGAACTACCTGGGGCCAACGTCCTGACTTTC. As protein: CASSELPGANVLTF. The chain has TRBV2 and TRBJ2-6, with D unclear. Looked up from germline, CDR1 is SNHLY and CDR2 is FYNNEI. V was pared by 2 bases and J by 2 bases, with 4 bases between. The CDR3 has 14 amino acids. Drawing the rest from reference TRBV2 and TRBJ2-6, the complete variable domain is EPEVTQTPSHQVTQMGQEVILRCVPISNHLYFYWYRQILGQKVEFLVSFYNNEISEKSEIFDDQFSVERPDGSNFTLKIRSTKLEDSAMYFCASSELPGANVLTFGAGSRLTVL.

The chain carries TRBV29-1 and TRBJ2-3; the match to TRBD1 covers 8 bases. The CDR3 is made up of 13 amino acids. J lost 4 bases, V lost 7 bases, and 7 bases had no gene match. CDR1 and CDR2 (germline): SQVTM, ANQGSEA. The CDR3 DNA reads as TGCAGCGCTCCCGGACAGGGATCAGATACGCAGTATTTT. This encodes CSAPGQGSDTQYF.

V and J are TRBV2 and TRBJ2-5; D ambiguous. Trimming cost V 6 bases and J 2 bases, with 4 bases left between them. Germline V gene data show CDR1 as SNHLY and CDR2 as FYNNEI. This CDR3 comprises 11 residues. CDR3 DNA sequence: TGTGCCAGCAGACAGCAAGAGACCCAGTACTTC. The encoded protein is CASRQQETQYF.